This T cell receptor (beta chain) emerged from a study of cytomegalovirus exposure and HLA in healthy donors. Overall study results and limits: When a later analysis was performed, an Asian-associated ancestry cluster reportedly had fewer N-insertions than the approximately 690-donor mean.

A multiplex PCR was run with 60 Vbeta primers and 13 Jbeta primers. Using immunoSEQ multiplex PCR, the repertoire was profiled, and TCRdb retains in-frame clones only, with some absent. Here the sample spans about 110,000 clones, 60% to 80% being singletons. As regards this clone: Its antigen is currently unknown.

While unrecorded immune exposures were likely, the donors were nominally healthy when sampled. This CDR3 is built from 15 residues. Trimming took off 4 bases at V and 4 bases at J, with 16 bases between the two ends. The germline V gene encodes CDR1 LNHDA and CDR2 SQIVND (reference sequence). This clonotype was sampled from a boy between 10 and 17 years old in good health and CMV-seronegative. The sample comprised PBMCs. The V and J genes are TRBV19 and TRBJ1-1, with D possibly being TRBD1 (6 bases). The CDR3 here is CASSTHQGMGTEAFF. CDR3 sequence (DNA): TGTGCCAGTAGTACCCATCAGGGGATGGGCACTGAAGCTTTCTTT.